These 2 T cell receptor beta chains came from one sample sequenced in a study of T cell responses to AZD1222 COVID-19 vaccine. The repertoire was sequenced with immunoSEQ multiplex PCR; TCRdb's copy has only in-frame clones and lacks some. The sample includes 130,000 or so clones, more than 70% of them seen just once. This sample comprised peripheral blood, obtained on day 0 of AZD1222 vaccination. The origin of the receptors is an adult in good health.

This chain connects TRBV7-9 to TRBJ1-1; 7 bases fit TRBD1. V was clipped by 5 bases and J by 0 bases; unmatched bases: 6. CDR1 and CDR2 from the germline V gene are SEHNR and FQNEAQ (reference sequence). The CDR3 has 15 amino acids. In DNA, the CDR3 is TGTGCCAGCAGCCCACCGGGACAGATGAACACTGAAGCTTTCTTT. Amino acids: CASSPPGQMNTEAFF.

The CDR3 region has the DNA TGTGCCAGCAGTCCGCCAGGGATCGCTGAAGCTTTCTTT. Protein sequence: CASSPPGIAEAFF. This chain links TRBV28 with TRBJ1-1; D possibly corresponds to TRBD1 (5 bases). This CDR3 comprises 13 residues. Trimming removed 5 bases at V and 6 bases at J, with 13 bases between. Germline lookup yields CDR1 MDHEN and CDR2 SYDVKM.